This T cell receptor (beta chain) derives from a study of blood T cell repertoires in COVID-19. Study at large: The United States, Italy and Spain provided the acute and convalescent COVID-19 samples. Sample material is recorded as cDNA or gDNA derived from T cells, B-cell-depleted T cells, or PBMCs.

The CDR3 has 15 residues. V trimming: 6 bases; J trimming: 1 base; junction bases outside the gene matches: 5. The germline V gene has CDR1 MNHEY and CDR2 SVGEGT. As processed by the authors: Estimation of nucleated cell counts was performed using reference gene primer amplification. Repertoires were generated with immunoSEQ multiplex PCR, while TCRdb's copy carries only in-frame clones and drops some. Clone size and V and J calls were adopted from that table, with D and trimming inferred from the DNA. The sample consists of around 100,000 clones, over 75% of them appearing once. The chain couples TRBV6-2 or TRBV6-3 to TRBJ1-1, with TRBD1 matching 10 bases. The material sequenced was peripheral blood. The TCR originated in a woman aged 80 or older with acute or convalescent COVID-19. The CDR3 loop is CASSATGGRNTEAFF. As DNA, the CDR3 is TGTGCCAGCAGCGCGACAGGGGGCAGGAACACTGAAGCTTTCTTT.